The 15 T cell receptor beta chains in this list originate from one sample, sequenced in a study of CD8+CD57+ T cells in acquired aplastic anemia. Genomic DNA was employed as the template in profiling TCR beta VDJ and CDR3. Each CDR3 protein is one row after TCRdb ran MiXCR on the reads. The sample includes 150,000 to 160,000 distinct CDR3 sequences, just over 50% seen only once; the top ten take approximately 12%. Patients included in sequencing had previously demonstrated CD8+CD57+ cell expansion by flow cytometry. The sequenced material came from sorted CD4+, CD8+, or CD8+CD57+ T cells (not recorded which) from PBMCs. Source of these receptors: a human donor with aplastic anemia.

Note on this clonotype: At one end, the junction sequence differs from germline, possibly due to a read error. This rearrangement joins TRBV24-1 to TRBJ1-2; the D is unclear. This CDR3 is built from 14 residues. Per germline, CDR1 KGHDR and CDR2 SFDVKD. The CDR3 is CATSDPSGNFGYTF. CDR3 nucleotides: TGTGCCACCAGTGACCCCTCCGGGAACTTTGGCTACACCTTC.

This clonotype occurred a few times. The conserved phenylalanine or tryptophan is not found at the CDR3 terminus, so this likely reflects a read error. No DNA is shown, since the ends of the CDR3 on it are uncertain; the CDR3 is the one TCRdb lists. The chain recombines TRBV2 with TRBJ2-7; the D call TRBD2 from the table was never checked on the DNA. Germline assignment: CDR1 SNHLY and CDR2 FYNNEI. Inclusive of both ends, the CDR3 amounts to 13 amino acids. The CDR3 is CASSDRTSGSCSI.

The rearrangement links TRBV11-1 to TRBJ2-3; D gene ambiguous. There are 15 residues in the CDR3. V lost 4 bases, J lost 0 bases, and 11 bases lay in between. Germline lookup yields CDR1 SGHAT and CDR2 FQDESV (reference sequence). CDR3 loop: CASSSRLESTDTQYF. In nucleotides, the CDR3 is TGTGCCAGCAGCTCTAGACTGGAGAGCACAGATACGCAGTATTTT.

This clonotype was observed at least ten times. V usage is TRBV7-9 and J usage is TRBJ2-1; 9 bases are a match to TRBD1. Unmatched junction bases numbered 10, after V lost 4 bases and J lost 9 bases. This CDR3 spans 15 amino acids. Germline V gene lookup returns CDR1 SEHNR and CDR2 FQNEAQ (reference sequence). The CDR3 coding sequence is TGTGCCAGCAGCTCCCAACGGGGGGACAGGGCTGAGCAGTTCTTC. It codes for CASSSQRGDRAEQFF.

With regard to this clonotype: Just one base apart from a much larger clone, this may be a read error. The rearrangement joins TRBV7-9 to TRBJ1-2; D gene ambiguous. CDR1 and CDR2 from the germline V gene are SEHNR and FQNEAQ (reference sequence). This CDR3 spans 14 amino acids. V was cut by 4 bases and J by 6 bases, with 15 bases left in between. The CDR3 reads CASSSTPKADGYTF. The DNA for the CDR3 is TGTGCCAGCAGCTCTACGCCAAAGGCCGATGGCTACACCTTC.

This clonotype was seen at least ten times. The chain carries TRBV25-1 and TRBJ2-2, with TRBD2 as a possible D gene (6 bases). Germline CDR1 reads MGHDK; CDR2 reads SYGVNS. V was shortened by 5 bases and J by 5 bases, with 9 bases between the two germline ends. This CDR3 region has 13 residues. In DNA, the CDR3 is TGTGCCAGCAGTACGGGGAGGACCGGGGAGCTGTTTTTT. Its protein product is CASSTGRTGELFF.

The rearrangement joins TRBV4-2 to TRBJ2-7; D remains ambiguous. The CDR3 runs to 13 residues. Germline V CDR1 and CDR2: LGHNA, YNFKEQ. V lost 0 bases and J lost 5, with 8 bases in between. CDR3 sequence: CASSQDPGHEQYF. Here the CDR3 DNA reads TGTGCCAGCAGCCAAGATCCTGGCCACGAGCAGTACTTC.

The chain is built from TRBV7-3 and TRBJ2-1; 13 bases are a match to TRBD2. This CDR3 has 16 residues. Trimming cost V 6 bases and J 8 bases; bases outside gene matches: 10. Germline values: CDR1 SGHTA, CDR2 FQGTGA. In nucleotides, the CDR3 is TGTGCCAGCAGTCCACAGACTAGCGGGGGGCGGGATGAGCAGTTCTTC. This sequence encodes CASSPQTSGGRDEQFF.

This clonotype was found many times. The chain links TRBV7-2 to TRBJ2-7; TRBD2 might be the D (5 bases). Germline CDR1 SGHTA, CDR2 FQGNSA. The CDR3 extends over 13 amino acids. Trimming cost V 1 base and J 3 bases, with 7 bases left between them. The CDR3 sequence is CASSLGELYEQYF. The CDR3 DNA sequence: TGTGCCAGCAGCTTAGGGGAGCTCTACGAGCAGTACTTC.

This clonotype was found many times. The chain is built from TRBV14 and TRBJ2-7; D remains ambiguous. The CDR3 extends over 14 amino acids. Germline CDR1 SGHDN, CDR2 FVKESK. Trimming stripped 0 bases from V and 2 bases from J, with 8 bases between. DNA of the CDR3: TGTGCCAGCAGCCAAGATCCGGGCCCCTACGAGCAGTACTTC. It yields the protein CASSQDPGPYEQYF.

This clonotype occurred a few times. J is TRBJ2-7 and V is TRBV2; 8 positions match TRBD1. This CDR3 contains 15 residues. CDR1 SNHLY and CDR2 FYNNEI come from the germline V gene. V lost 5 bases and J lost 3; bases outside the gene matches: 9. The CDR3 bases are TGTGCCAGCAGTTCGGGACAGGCAATTCTCTACGAGCAGTACTTC. Translating it yields CASSSGQAILYEQYF.

With respect to this clonotype: With a much larger clone just one base away, this may be a read error. The chain links TRBV6-1 to TRBJ2-7; TRBD2 is a possible D gene (7 bases). Trimming took 8 bases from V and 4 from J, leaving 21 bases between them. Per germline, CDR1 MNHNS and CDR2 SASEGT. The CDR3 has 15 amino acids. CDR3 residues: CASFKGGPTPYEQYF. The DNA for the CDR3 is TGTGCCAGCTTTAAGGGGGGGCCAACCCCATACGAGCAGTACTTC.

This clonotype was seen a handful of times. The DNA for the CDR3 is TGTGCCATAGGCTTTGCCCAGGATCAGCCCCAGCATTTT. It yields the protein CAIGFAQDQPQHF. The chain is built from TRBV10-3 and TRBJ1-5; D ambiguous. The germline V and J ends were trimmed by 9 bases and 5 bases, with 14 bases remaining between them. The CDR3 length is 13 residues. The germline V gene encodes CDR1 ENHRY and CDR2 SYGVKD.

This clonotype was observed once. The chain's CDR3 is CASSALTSGDDEQFF. The DNA of the CDR3 is TGCGCCAGCAGTGCCCTGACTAGCGGGGACGATGAGCAGTTCTTC. This rearrangement joins TRBV10-2 to TRBJ2-1; TRBD2 agrees at 11 bases. The CDR3 runs 15 residues. Trimming removed 4 bases from V and 8 bases from J; junction bases left unmatched: 7. From germline, CDR1 is WSHSY and CDR2 SAAADI.

The chain uses TRBV15 and TRBJ1-1; no reliable D call. Germline CDR1 is LNHNV and CDR2 is YYDKDF (reference sequence). Between the trimmed V and J ends, which lost 5 bases and 4 bases, there was a span of 17 bases. The length of the CDR3 is 15 residues. The CDR3 loop is CATSSMTPGVTEAFF. The DNA for the CDR3 is TGTGCCACCAGCTCCATGACTCCTGGGGTCACTGAAGCTTTCTTT.